The subject of this entry is one TCR beta chain. Its antigen is not identified. This entry is derived from a study of OX40 agonist ivuxolimab in advanced cancers. Study observations and caveats: Among patients with partial responses at 0.1-3.0 mg/kg, clonal expansion was among the lowest.

The germline CDR1 and CDR2 sequences are MDHEN and SYDVKM. This CDR3 contains 15 residues. Trimming removed 5 bases at V and 1 base at J, with 9 bases between. This table comes from immunoSEQ multiplex PCR, and its TCRdb copy is limited to in-frame clones, with some not included. The profile shows fewer than 80,000 clones, roughly 85% of them singletons. The TCR originated in an adult with an advanced solid tumor such as melanoma, head and neck, liver or kidney cancer. The sample was CD4+ or CD8+ T cells sorted from blood, taken in a trial of the OX40 agonist ivuxolimab. This chain joins TRBV28 and TRBJ1-6; D perhaps matches TRBD1 (5 bases). The CDR3 loop reads CASSGGVSYNSPLHF. The CDR3 bases are TGTGCCAGCAGTGGGGGGGTTTCCTATAATTCACCCCTCCACTTT.